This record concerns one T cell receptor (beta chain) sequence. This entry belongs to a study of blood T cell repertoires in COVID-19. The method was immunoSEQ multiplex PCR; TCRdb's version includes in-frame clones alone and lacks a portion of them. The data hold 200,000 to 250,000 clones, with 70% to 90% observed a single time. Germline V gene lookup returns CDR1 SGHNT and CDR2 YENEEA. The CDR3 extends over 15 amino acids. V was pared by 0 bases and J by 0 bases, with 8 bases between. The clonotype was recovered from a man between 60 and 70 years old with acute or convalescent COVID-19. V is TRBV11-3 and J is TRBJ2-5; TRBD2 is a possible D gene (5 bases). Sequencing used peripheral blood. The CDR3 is CASSLDRGNQETQYF. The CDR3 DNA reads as TGTGCCAGCAGCTTAGATCGGGGAAACCAAGAGACCCAGTACTTC.